The 28 T cell receptor beta chains presented below share a single source sample, sequenced in a study of blood T cell repertoires in COVID-19. Profiling relied on immunoSEQ multiplex PCR, and the TCRdb table lists in-frame clones only, not all of them. The profile shows more than 400,000 clones, 75% to 90% of them singletons. Specimen: peripheral blood. These receptors all come from a human donor in a cohort sampled during active COVID-19.

As for this clone: At one end, the junction sequence differs from germline, possibly due to a read error. The rearrangement links TRBV11-2 to TRBJ2-7, with TRBD2 identical over 7 bases. CDR1 is SGHAT and CDR2 is FQNNGV in the germline V gene. The CDR3 length is 15 residues. Here the CDR3 reads CAGSPLGLAASEQYF. CDR3 coding DNA: TGTGCCGGCAGTCCCCTGGGGCTAGCGGCCAGTGAGCAGTACTTC.

This chain links TRBV29-1 with TRBJ2-2; 11 nucleotides agree with TRBD2. The germline V gene encodes CDR1 SQVTM and CDR2 ANQGSEA. The CDR3 has 17 amino acids. J lost 6 bases, V lost 7 bases, and 16 bases had no gene match. CDR3 loop: CSAYTSGRYSVSGELFF. As DNA, the CDR3 is TGCAGCGCCTATACTAGCGGGAGATACTCTGTGTCCGGGGAGCTGTTTTTT.

In this sample, this clone turned up a few times. This chain uses TRBV11-2 with TRBJ2-5, with TRBD1 matching over 7 bases. This CDR3 region has 14 residues. Germline V lookup: CDR1 SGHAT, CDR2 FQNNGV. After removal of 8 bases from V and 5 bases from J, the junction contained 11 bases not matched to a gene. DNA for the CDR3: TGTGCCAGCCGAAAACTGGGACAGCGGGAGACCCAGTACTTC. Its translation: CASRKLGQRETQYF.

The chain has TRBV5-1 and TRBJ2-3, with TRBD2 matching 13 bases. This CDR3 comprises 22 residues. The ends lost 1 base at V and 5 bases at J; junction bases unmatched: 22. The germline V gene encodes CDR1 SGHRS and CDR2 YFSETQ. CDR3 nucleotides: TGCGCCAGCAGCTTGCCCAGCCCTGGACTAGCGGGAGAAGCTGGCATAGGAGATACGCAGTATTTT. Its protein is CASSLPSPGLAGEAGIGDTQYF.

The rearrangement links TRBV7-2 to TRBJ2-1, with 12 bases aligning to TRBD2. From germline, CDR1 is SGHTA and CDR2 FQGNSA. The CDR3 is 16 amino acids. The junction had 5 bases not matched to a gene; V was cut back by 1 base and J by 7 bases. The CDR3 nucleotides read TGTGCCAGCAGCTTAGGTCTAGCGGGAGGGTTGAATGAGCAGTTCTTC. Translated: CASSLGLAGGLNEQFF. The whole variable domain, remainder taken from reference TRBV7-2 and TRBJ2-1, is GAGVSQSPSNKVTEKGKDVELRCDPISGHTALYWYRQSLGQGLEFLIYFQGNSAPDKSGLPSDRFSAERTGGSVSTLTIQRTQQEDSAVYLCASSLGLAGGLNEQFFGPGTRLTVL.

The chain has TRBV27 and TRBJ2-2; weak D call: TRBD2 (5 bases). Trimming left V 1 base short and J 4 bases short, with 16 bases between. Per germline, CDR1 MNHEY and CDR2 SMNVEV (reference sequence). The CDR3 consists of 17 residues. DNA for the CDR3: TGTGCCAGCAGTTTATTAATCCCGGGGTTACGCACCGGGGAGCTGTTTTTT. Translation: CASSLLIPGLRTGELFF.

The J gene is TRBJ1-1, the V gene TRBV18; the D is unclear. V gave up 6 bases and J gave up 0 bases, with 20 bases separating them. Germline-derived CDR1 and CDR2 are KGHSH and LQKENI. CDR3 length: 17 amino acids. CDR3 nucleotides: TGTGCCAGCTCCCCCTCATTGCAGGCGCCAATGAACACTGAAGCTTTCTTT. Its protein product is CASSPSLQAPMNTEAFF.

The chain recombines TRBV7-2 with TRBJ2-1, with D tentatively TRBD2 (5 bases). This CDR3 is built from 15 residues. With 5 bases removed from V and 1 base from J, the gap between germline ends came to 12 bases. The germline V gene encodes CDR1 SGHTA and CDR2 FQGNSA. The CDR3 loop is CASSQRRGSYNEQFF. The CDR3 DNA sequence: TGTGCCAGCAGCCAAAGGCGCGGGTCCTACAATGAGCAGTTCTTC.

The CDR3 bases are TGTGCCAGCAGGCAGGGGCTAGACCAAGAGACCCAGTACTTC. Translation: CASRQGLDQETQYF. The chain carries TRBV19 and TRBJ2-5; tentatively, D is TRBD1 (6 bases). The germline V and J ends were trimmed by 9 bases and 0 bases, with 14 bases remaining between them. The germline V gene encodes CDR1 LNHDA and CDR2 SQIVND (reference sequence). This CDR3 has 14 residues.

This chain links TRBV21-1 with TRBJ2-3; TRBD1 is the table's D call and was not checked against the DNA. TRBV21-1 is reported as a pseudogene. The length of the CDR3 is 17 residues. The CDR3 DNA sequence: TGTGCCAGCAGCAAATTTCCGTCAGGGGAACGCACAGATACGCAGTATTTT. Translated: CASSKFPSGERTDTQYF.

V and J are TRBV2 and TRBJ1-5, with D hard to call. Germline CDR1 reads SNHLY; CDR2 reads FYNNEI. This CDR3 is 15 amino acids long. Trimming removed 2 bases at V and 6 bases at J, with 14 bases between. CDR3 residues: CASSENRGEGQPQHF. CDR3 nucleotide sequence: TGTGCCAGCAGTGAAAACCGGGGAGAGGGTCAGCCCCAGCATTTT.

This chain uses TRBV27 with TRBJ2-5; the D is unclear. Trimming cost V 3 bases and J 5 bases, with 7 bases left between them. The germline gives CDR1 MNHEY, CDR2 SMNVEV (reference sequence). The CDR3 totals 12 residues. CDR3 sequence: CASSFPGETQYF. The CDR3 nucleotides read TGTGCCAGCAGTTTCCCCGGGGAGACCCAGTACTTC.

J is TRBJ2-3 and V is TRBV6-6; D ambiguous. This CDR3 is 12 amino acids long. The V gene lost 6 bases and the J gene lost 2 bases, with 6 bases spanning the gap. The V gene's germline CDR1 is MNHNY and CDR2 SVGAGI (reference sequence). The chain's CDR3 is CASSQLTDTQYF. As DNA, the CDR3 is TGTGCCAGCAGCCAACTCACAGATACGCAGTATTTT.

V and J are TRBV27 and TRBJ2-7; 9 bases line up with TRBD1. This CDR3 spans 14 amino acids. Per germline, CDR1 MNHEY and CDR2 SMNVEV (reference sequence). The trim removed 5 bases at V and 4 bases at J, leaving 6 bases unmatched. The CDR3 is CASSPRDRVYEQYF. The DNA for the CDR3 is TGTGCCAGCAGTCCCCGGGACAGGGTTTACGAGCAGTACTTC.

The rearrangement uses TRBV7-9 and TRBJ1-2, with 7 bases that match TRBD1. Germline CDR1 is SEHNR and CDR2 is FQNEAQ (reference sequence). Trimming removed 5 bases from V and 5 bases from J; junction bases left unmatched: 5. This CDR3 region has 13 residues. CDR3 protein: CASSPQGPYGYTF. CDR3 coding DNA: TGTGCCAGCAGCCCACAGGGGCCTTATGGCTACACCTTC.

The V call is TRBV11-2, the J call TRBJ1-2, with 9 nucleotides matching TRBD1. The CDR3 sequence is 17 residues long. In germline, CDR1 is SGHAT, CDR2 FQNNGV. V was pared by 2 bases and J by 8 bases, with 15 bases of the junction left unmatched. The CDR3 is CASSLNRFGTGRGGYTF. The CDR3 bases are TGTGCCAGCAGCTTAAATCGTTTCGGGACAGGGCGCGGCGGCTACACCTTC.

The chain carries TRBV4-2 and TRBJ2-3; 8 bases line up with TRBD2. The V gene end was trimmed by 4 bases and the J gene end by 2 bases; junction bases not matched to a gene: 11. The CDR3 runs 17 residues. Germline V gene data show CDR1 as LGHNA and CDR2 as YNFKEQ. The DNA of the CDR3 is TGTGCCAGCAGCCGAGGGGCCAGCGGGAGTACCACAGATACGCAGTATTTT. It codes for CASSRGASGSTTDTQYF.

The chain uses TRBV7-9 and TRBJ2-6, with a tentative D call TRBD2 (5 bases). V was trimmed by 3 bases and J by 0 bases, leaving 12 bases between them. Germline values: CDR1 SEHNR, CDR2 FQNEAQ (reference sequence). The length of the CDR3 is 17 residues. CDR3 protein: CASSFRGSYSGANVLTF. In DNA, the CDR3 is TGTGCCAGCAGCTTTCGAGGGAGTTACTCTGGGGCCAACGTCCTGACTTTC.

The CDR3 sequence is CASSPSGSSETQYF. In nucleotides, the CDR3 is TGTGCCAGCAGCCCGAGCGGGAGCTCTGAGACCCAGTACTTC. The chain recombines TRBV7-3 with TRBJ2-5; 8 bases are a match to TRBD2. The CDR3 has 14 residues. Germline V CDR1 and CDR2: SGHTA, FQGTGA. V dropped 5 bases and J dropped 5; count of bases not matched to a gene: 7.

The J gene is TRBJ1-5, the V gene TRBV7-3; D ambiguous. V gave up 5 bases and J gave up 0 bases, with 5 bases separating them. The CDR3 is made up of 13 amino acids. Looked up from germline, CDR1 is SGHTA and CDR2 is FQGTGA. DNA of the CDR3: TGTGCCAGCAGCACTAATAGCAATCAGCCCCAGCATTTT. This gives the protein CASSTNSNQPQHF.

This clone was picked up one time. V is TRBV6-5 and J is TRBJ2-1; a possible D gene is TRBD1 (7 bases). Germline V gene data show CDR1 as MNHEY and CDR2 as SVGAGI. CDR3 size: 14 residues. V was shortened by 7 bases and J by 3 bases, with 13 bases between the two germline ends. CDR3 sequence: CASNRGTVYNEQFF. CDR3 bases: TGTGCCAGCAACCGCGGGACAGTCTACAATGAGCAGTTCTTC.

The chain joins TRBV28 to TRBJ1-5; TRBD1 agrees at 8 bases. The V and J ends lost 7 bases and 7 bases, in that order; junction bases with no gene match: 9. CDR3 length: 14 residues. The germline V gene encodes CDR1 MDHEN and CDR2 SYDVKM. The CDR3 DNA reads TGTGCCAGCATGCAGGGGGCCGGGGTCCAGCCCCAGCATTTT. Protein product: CASMQGAGVQPQHF.

The rearrangement links TRBV19 to TRBJ1-1, with 7 bases that match TRBD1. There are 13 residues in the CDR3. After removal of 7 bases from V and 4 bases from J, the junction contained 6 bases not matched to a gene. The germline V gene encodes CDR1 LNHDA and CDR2 SQIVND (reference sequence). CDR3 bases: TGTGCCAGTATCGACAGGGTGGGCACTGAAGCTTTCTTT. Residues: CASIDRVGTEAFF.

This rearrangement joins TRBV7-2 to TRBJ1-6; D is unresolved. CDR1 is SGHTA and CDR2 is FQGNSA in the germline V gene. The CDR3 is 13 amino acids. Trimming took 5 bases from V and 7 from J, leaving 9 bases between them. The CDR3 coding sequence is TGTGCCAGCAGCACTCTACAGAATTCACCCCTCCACTTT. This gives the protein CASSTLQNSPLHF.

This chain joins TRBV3-1 (or the pseudogene TRBV3-2) and TRBJ1-1; 7 nucleotides align to TRBD1. Germline V gene data show CDR1 as LGHDT and CDR2 as YNNKEL (reference sequence). The CDR3 length is 13 residues. Trimming cost V 4 bases and J 6 bases; bases outside gene matches: 5. The CDR3 sequence: CASSLGQVPEAFF. As DNA, the CDR3 is TGTGCCAGCAGCCTTGGACAGGTCCCTGAAGCTTTCTTT.

This chain uses TRBV5-6 with TRBJ2-4, with D possibly TRBD2 on 6 matching bases. Germline V gene sequence: CDR1 SGHDT, CDR2 YYEEEE. The CDR3 has 14 residues. Trimming left V 4 bases short and J 7 bases short, with 15 bases between. CDR3 residues: CASSRWGESNIQYF. In DNA form, the CDR3 reads TGTGCCAGCAGCCGTTGGGGGGAGAGTAACATTCAGTACTTC.

The chain is built from TRBV28 and TRBJ1-1, with 11 bases matching TRBD1. The CDR3 runs to 15 residues. The germline gives CDR1 MDHEN, CDR2 SYDVKM. J lost 5 bases, V lost 6 bases, and 8 bases had no gene match. The CDR3 bases are TGTGCCAGCAGAAGACCGGGACAGGGGGGAACTGAAGCTTTCTTT. Translated, it gives CASRRPGQGGTEAFF.

The chain joins TRBV2 to TRBJ2-4; 8 bases fit TRBD1. The CDR3 is 13 amino acids. Germline CDR1 reads SNHLY; CDR2 reads FYNNEI. V gave up 6 bases and J gave up 7 bases; unmatched junction bases: 5. CDR3 nucleotide sequence: TGTGCCAGCAGGGATGGACAGGGTAACATTCAGTACTTC. Translating gives CASRDGQGNIQYF.